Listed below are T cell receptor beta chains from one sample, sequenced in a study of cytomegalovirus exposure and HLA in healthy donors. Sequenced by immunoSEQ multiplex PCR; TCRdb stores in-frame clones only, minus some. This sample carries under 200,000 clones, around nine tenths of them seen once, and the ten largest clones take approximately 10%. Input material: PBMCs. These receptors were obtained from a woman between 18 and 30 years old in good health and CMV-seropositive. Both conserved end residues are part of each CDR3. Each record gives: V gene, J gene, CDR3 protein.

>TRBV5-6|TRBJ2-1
CASSLELLANYNEQFF
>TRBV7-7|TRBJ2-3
CASSLGTGFLTDTQYF
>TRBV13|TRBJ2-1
CASSPQGHREYNEQFF
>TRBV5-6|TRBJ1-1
CASSSQGATEAFF
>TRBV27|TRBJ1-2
CASSLNYRAPYGYTF
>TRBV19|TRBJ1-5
CASKRGGTGPRRNSNQPQHF
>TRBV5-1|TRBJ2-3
CASMYLAGAPDTQYF
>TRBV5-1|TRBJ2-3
CASSSGILSTDTQYF
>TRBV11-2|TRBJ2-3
CASSFSGTDTQYF
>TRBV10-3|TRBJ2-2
CAIRPGGSPGTGELFF
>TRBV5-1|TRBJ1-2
CASSPGTGEYNYGYTF
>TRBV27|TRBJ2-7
CASSPRTGGSYEQYF
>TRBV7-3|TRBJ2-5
CASSLTRPGTQYF
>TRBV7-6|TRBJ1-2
CASSLSGGYGYTF
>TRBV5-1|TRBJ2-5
CASSGPDREVETQYF
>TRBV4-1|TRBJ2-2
CASGTDGTSGRAFGELFF
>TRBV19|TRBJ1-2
CASTPTGTNYGYTF
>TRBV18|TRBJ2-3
CASSPLGLADTQYF
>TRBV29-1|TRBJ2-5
CSVELGREETQYF
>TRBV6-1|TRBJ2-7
CASSHDSLYEQYF
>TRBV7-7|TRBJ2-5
CASSLLGRRETQYF
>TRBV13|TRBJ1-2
CASSPGQDLYGYTF
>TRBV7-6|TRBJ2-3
CASLTRAGGGTDTQYF
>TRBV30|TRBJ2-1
CAWRGAGIRQFF
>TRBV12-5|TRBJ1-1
CASGLVYRNTEAFF
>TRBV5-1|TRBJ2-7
CASSLDIPGVYEQYF
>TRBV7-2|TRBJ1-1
CASSPSGTVPEAFF
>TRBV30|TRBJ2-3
CAWSVAGAADTQYF
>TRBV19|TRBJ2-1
CASSMGLGSNEQFF
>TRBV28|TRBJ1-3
CATRLTDPGNTIYF
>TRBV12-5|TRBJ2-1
CASGLTTPSSYNEQFF
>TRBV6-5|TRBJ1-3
CATGTDGNTIYF
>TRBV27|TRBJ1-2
CASSLSFGGYGYTF
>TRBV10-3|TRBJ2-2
CAISETSGRARELFF
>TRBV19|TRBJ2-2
CASSPTGGPGELFF
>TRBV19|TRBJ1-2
CASARRAGGYTF
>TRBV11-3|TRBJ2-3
CASSAGLAGDTQYF
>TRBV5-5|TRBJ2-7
CASSFLGTTTYEQYF
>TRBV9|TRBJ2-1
CASSSPVAGRSYNEQFF
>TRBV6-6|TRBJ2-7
CASRLQGDEQYF
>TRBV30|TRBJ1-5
CAWSGQGGQPQHF
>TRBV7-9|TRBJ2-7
CASSLELHEQYF
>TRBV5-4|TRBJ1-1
CASSLGGGAGDTEAFF
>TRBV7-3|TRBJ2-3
CASRLAGGPSAQYF
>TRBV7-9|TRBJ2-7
CASSSDRGFVYEQYF